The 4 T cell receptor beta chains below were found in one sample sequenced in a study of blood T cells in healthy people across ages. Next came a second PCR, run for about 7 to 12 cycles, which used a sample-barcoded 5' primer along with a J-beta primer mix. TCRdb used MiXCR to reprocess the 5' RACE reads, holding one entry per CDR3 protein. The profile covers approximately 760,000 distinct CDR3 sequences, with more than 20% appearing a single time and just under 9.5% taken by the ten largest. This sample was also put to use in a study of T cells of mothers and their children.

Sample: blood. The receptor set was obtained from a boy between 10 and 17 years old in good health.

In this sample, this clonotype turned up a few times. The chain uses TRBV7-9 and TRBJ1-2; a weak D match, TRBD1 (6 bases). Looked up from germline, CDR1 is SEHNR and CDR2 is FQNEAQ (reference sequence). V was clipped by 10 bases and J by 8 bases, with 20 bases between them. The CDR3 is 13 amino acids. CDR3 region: CATYRDGGGGYTF. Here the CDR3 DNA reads TGTGCCACCTATCGGGATGGAGGGGGAGGCTACACCTTC.

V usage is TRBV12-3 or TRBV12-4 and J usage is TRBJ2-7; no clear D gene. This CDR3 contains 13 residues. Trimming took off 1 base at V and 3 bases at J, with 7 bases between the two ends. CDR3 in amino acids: CASSLEVGYEQYF. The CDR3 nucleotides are TGTGCCAGCAGTTTAGAGGTGGGCTACGAGCAGTACTTC.

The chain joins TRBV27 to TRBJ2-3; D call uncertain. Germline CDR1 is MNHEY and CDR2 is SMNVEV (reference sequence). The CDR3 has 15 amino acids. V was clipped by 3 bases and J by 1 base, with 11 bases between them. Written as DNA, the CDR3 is TGTGCCAGCAGTTTTCGAAGGCAGGGCACAGATACGCAGTATTTT. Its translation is CASSFRRQGTDTQYF.

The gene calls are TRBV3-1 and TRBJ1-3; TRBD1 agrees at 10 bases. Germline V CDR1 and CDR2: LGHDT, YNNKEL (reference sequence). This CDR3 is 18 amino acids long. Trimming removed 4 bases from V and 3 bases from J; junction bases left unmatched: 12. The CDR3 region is CASSPRDRGGLSGNTIYF. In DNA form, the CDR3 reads TGTGCCAGCAGCCCCCGGGACAGGGGAGGATTAAGTGGAAACACCATATATTTT.